Described below is a single T cell receptor beta chain sequence and its context. Its target is unknown. Germline values: CDR1 DFQATT, CDR2 SNEGSKA (reference sequence). The CDR3 sequence is 13 residues long. The ends were cut back, 2 bases at V and 4 bases at J, with 9 bases in the middle. These data belong to a study of T-cell memory formation after mild COVID-19. Study-wide results and caveats: Confirmation of SARS-CoV-2 specificity was lacking for second-wave clones peaking day 37. Pre-infection memory harbored some responding clones, suggesting cross-reactive memory joined. Contracting clones from day 15 to 85 showed balanced CD4/CD8; later expanders favored CD4+.

5'RACE with constant-segment primers built TCRalpha and TCRbeta cDNA libraries with UMIs. TCRdb re-called the 5' RACE reads through MiXCR, storing one row per CDR3 protein. This sample has approximately 340,000 distinct CDR3 sequences, with more than 15% found just once. The sequencing sample was made of PBMCs or a T cell subset sorted from them (not recorded which). The clonotype was recovered from a man between 18 and 35 years old who had mild COVID-19 (a few samples of this study predate the infection). Cell type and time point are not known. This chain connects TRBV20-1 to TRBJ1-3, with D unresolved. CDR3 in DNA: TGCAGTGCTAGACCTACCGGAGGAAACACCATATATTTT. Translation: CSARPTGGNTIYF.